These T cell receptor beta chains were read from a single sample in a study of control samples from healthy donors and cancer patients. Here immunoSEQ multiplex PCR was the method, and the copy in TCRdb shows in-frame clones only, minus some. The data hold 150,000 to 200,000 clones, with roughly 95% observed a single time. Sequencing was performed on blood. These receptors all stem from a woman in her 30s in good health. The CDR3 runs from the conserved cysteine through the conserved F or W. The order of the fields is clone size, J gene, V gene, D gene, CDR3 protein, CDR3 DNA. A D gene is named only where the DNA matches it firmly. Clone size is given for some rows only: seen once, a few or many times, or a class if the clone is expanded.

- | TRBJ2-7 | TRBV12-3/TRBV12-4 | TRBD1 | CASSFSQGEQCF | TGTGCCAGCAGTTTTTCGCAGGGGGAGCAGTGCTTC
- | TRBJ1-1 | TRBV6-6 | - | CASRPADEVNTEAFF | TGTGCCAGCAGACCAGCGGACGAAGTGAACACTGAAGCTTTCTTT
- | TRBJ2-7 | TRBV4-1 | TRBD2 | CASSPSGGSYEQYF | TGCGCCAGCAGCCCAAGCGGGGGTAGTTACGAGCAGTACTTC
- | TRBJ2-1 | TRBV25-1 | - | CASSPYGASIREQFF | TGTGCCAGCAGTCCCTACGGGGCTAGCATCCGTGAGCAGTTCTTC
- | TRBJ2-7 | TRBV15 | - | CATSRDGGLSYEQYF | TGTGCCACCAGCAGAGACGGGGGGCTATCCTACGAGCAGTACTTC
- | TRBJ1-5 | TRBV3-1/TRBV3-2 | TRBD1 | CASSQQGASNQPQHF | TGTGCCAGCAGCCAGCAGGGGGCAAGCAATCAGCCCCAGCATTTT
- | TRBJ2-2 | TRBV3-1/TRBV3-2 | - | CASSHPPLSGIGELFF | TGTGCCAGCAGCCACCCCCCTCTCTCCGGCATCGGGGAGCTGTTTTTT
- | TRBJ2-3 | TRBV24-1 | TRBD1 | CATSDTTGGLGDTQYF | TGTGCCACCAGTGACACGACAGGGGGCCTTGGAGATACGCAGTATTTT
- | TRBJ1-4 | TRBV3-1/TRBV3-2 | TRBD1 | CASSSRQGPEKLFF | TGTGCCAGCAGCTCACGACAGGGCCCTGAAAAACTGTTTTTT
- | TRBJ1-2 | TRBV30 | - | CALAAGADYGYTF | TGTGCCTTGGCCGCAGGGGCTGACTATGGCTACACCTTC
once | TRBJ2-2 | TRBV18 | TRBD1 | CASSPGTGALGGELFF | TGTGCCAGCTCACCCGGGACAGGGGCCCTCGGCGGGGAGCTGTTTTTT
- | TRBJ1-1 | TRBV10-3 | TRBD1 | CAINRQGIDTEAFF | TGTGCCATCAACAGACAGGGGATTGACACTGAAGCTTTCTTT
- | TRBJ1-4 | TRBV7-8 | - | CASSFGEKLFF | TGTGCCAGCAGCTTTGGAGAAAAACTGTTTTTT
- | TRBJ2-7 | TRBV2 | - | CASSEASGVGYEQYF | TGTGCCAGCAGTGAAGCGTCAGGGGTTGGGTACGAGCAGTACTTC
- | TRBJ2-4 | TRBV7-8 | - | CASSLFGQRLAKNIQYF | TGTGCCAGCAGCTTATTCGGACAGCGCCTAGCCAAAAACATTCAGTACTTC
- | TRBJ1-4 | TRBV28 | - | CASRPTEEKLFF | TGTGCCAGTAGGCCAACGGAAGAAAAACTGTTTTTT
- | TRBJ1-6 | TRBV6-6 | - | CASSDRTAYNSPLHF | TGTGCCAGCAGTGATAGAACCGCGTATAATTCACCCCTCCACTTT
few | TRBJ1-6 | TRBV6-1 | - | CASSEDAGPSYNSPLHF | TGTGCCAGCAGTGAAGACGCAGGGCCATCCTATAATTCACCCCTCCACTTT
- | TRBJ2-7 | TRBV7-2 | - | CASSPGHEQYF | TGTGCCAGCAGCCCGGGACACGAGCAGTACTTC
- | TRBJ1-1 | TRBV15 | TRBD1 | CATSRDGQGGMNTEAFF | TGTGCCACCAGCAGAGACGGACAGGGTGGTATGAACACTGAAGCTTTCTTT
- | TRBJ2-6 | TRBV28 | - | CASSLGGQFSGANVLTF | TGTGCCAGCAGTTTAGGCGGACAGTTTTCTGGGGCCAACGTCCTGACTTTC
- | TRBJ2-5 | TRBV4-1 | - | CASSQAVALQETQYF | TGCGCCAGCAGCCAAGCGGTTGCTCTCCAAGAGACCCAGTACTTC
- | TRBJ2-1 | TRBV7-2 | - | CASSLLGRDLHEQFF | TGTGCCAGCAGCTTATTGGGGCGGGATTTACATGAGCAGTTCTTC
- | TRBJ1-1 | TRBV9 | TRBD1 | CASSPTGGQTEAFF | TGTGCCAGCAGCCCGACAGGGGGCCAGACTGAAGCTTTCTTT
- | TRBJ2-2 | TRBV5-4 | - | CASSLLGGTNTGELFF | TGTGCCAGCAGCTTGTTGGGAGGAACGAACACCGGGGAGCTGTTTTTT
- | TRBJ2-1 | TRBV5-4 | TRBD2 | CASSFAAGGGYNEQFF | TGTGCCAGCAGCTTTGCTGCGGGAGGGGGATACAATGAGCAGTTCTTC
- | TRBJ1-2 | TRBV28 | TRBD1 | CASRPGQSNYGYTF | TGTGCCAGCAGACCGGGACAGTCGAACTATGGCTACACCTTC
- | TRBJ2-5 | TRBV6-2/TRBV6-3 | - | CASSYSGIETQYF | TGTGCCAGCAGTTATAGCGGAATAGAGACCCAGTACTTC
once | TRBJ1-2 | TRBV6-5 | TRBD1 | CASSTRTQGAGGYTF | TGTGCCAGCAGTACCCGGACCCAGGGGGCGGGTGGCTACACCTTC
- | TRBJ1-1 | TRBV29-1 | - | CSVAGALNEAFF | TGCAGCGTTGCGGGGGCGTTAAACGAAGCTTTCTTT
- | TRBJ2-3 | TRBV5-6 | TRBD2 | CASSLVSSGSSTDTQYF | TGTGCCAGCAGCTTGGTTTCTAGCGGGAGTAGCACAGATACGCAGTATTTT
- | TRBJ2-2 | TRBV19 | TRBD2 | CASSTGTSGVTGELFF | TGTGCCAGTAGTACTGGGACTAGCGGTGTCACCGGGGAGCTGTTTTTT
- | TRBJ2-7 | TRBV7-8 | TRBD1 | CASSRDRGRDEQYF | TGTGCCAGCAGCCGGGACAGGGGGCGAGACGAGCAGTACTTC
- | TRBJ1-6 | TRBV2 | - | CASARQGRLASPLHF | TGTGCCAGCGCCCGGCAGGGGAGGTTGGCTTCACCCCTCCACTTT
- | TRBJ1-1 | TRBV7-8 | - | CASSLDPRGDYEAFF | TGTGCCAGCAGCTTAGACCCCCGGGGGGACTACGAAGCTTTCTTT
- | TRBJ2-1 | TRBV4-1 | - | CASSQEALRYNEQFF | TGCGCCAGCAGCCAAGAAGCGCTCAGATACAATGAGCAGTTCTTC
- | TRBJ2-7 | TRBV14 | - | CASSQSIWDGPREQYF | TGTGCCAGCAGCCAATCAATTTGGGACGGACCTCGCGAGCAGTACTTC
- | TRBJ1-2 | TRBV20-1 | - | CSASKIEGRDYGYTF | TGCAGTGCTAGTAAGATTGAGGGTCGGGACTATGGCTACACCTTC
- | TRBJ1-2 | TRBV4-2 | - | CASSQDGFGGYTF | TGTGCCAGCAGCCAAGATGGGTTCGGTGGCTACACCTTC
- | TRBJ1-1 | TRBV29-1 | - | CSVAAVFGTEAFF | TGCAGCGTTGCCGCTGTCTTCGGGACTGAAGCTTTCTTT
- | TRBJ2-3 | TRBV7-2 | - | CASSLSLRVSVLADTQYF | TGTGCCAGCAGCTTATCTCTCCGTGTTTCTGTCTTGGCAGATACGCAGTATTTT
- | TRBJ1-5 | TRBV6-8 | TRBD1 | CASSYSRDSPHQPQHF | TGTGCCAGCAGTTACTCCCGGGACAGCCCCCATCAGCCCCAGCATTTT
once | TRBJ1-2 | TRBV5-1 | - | CASSFDANYGYTF | TGCGCCAGCAGCTTTGACGCTAACTATGGCTACACCTTC
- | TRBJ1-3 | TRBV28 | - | CASSGWVNSGNTIYF | TGTGCCAGCAGTGGCTGGGTCAACTCTGGAAACACCATATATTTT
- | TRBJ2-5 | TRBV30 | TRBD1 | CAWSVNRGLRETQYF | TGTGCCTGGAGTGTAAACAGGGGGCTTCGGGAGACCCAGTACTTC
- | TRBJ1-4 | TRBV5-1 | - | CASDLGATNEKLFF | TGCGCCAGCGACCTCGGAGCTACTAATGAAAAACTGTTTTTT
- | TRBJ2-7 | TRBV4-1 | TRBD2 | CASSQAFGLADSYEQYF | TGCGCCAGCAGCCAAGCTTTCGGACTAGCGGACTCCTACGAGCAGTACTTC
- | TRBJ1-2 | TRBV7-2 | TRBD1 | CASSLPDRDYGYTF | TGTGCCAGCAGCTTACCGGACAGGGACTATGGCTACACCTTC
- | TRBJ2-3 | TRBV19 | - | CASSIGGTEDTQYF | TGTGCCAGTAGTATAGGAGGGACCGAAGATACGCAGTATTTT